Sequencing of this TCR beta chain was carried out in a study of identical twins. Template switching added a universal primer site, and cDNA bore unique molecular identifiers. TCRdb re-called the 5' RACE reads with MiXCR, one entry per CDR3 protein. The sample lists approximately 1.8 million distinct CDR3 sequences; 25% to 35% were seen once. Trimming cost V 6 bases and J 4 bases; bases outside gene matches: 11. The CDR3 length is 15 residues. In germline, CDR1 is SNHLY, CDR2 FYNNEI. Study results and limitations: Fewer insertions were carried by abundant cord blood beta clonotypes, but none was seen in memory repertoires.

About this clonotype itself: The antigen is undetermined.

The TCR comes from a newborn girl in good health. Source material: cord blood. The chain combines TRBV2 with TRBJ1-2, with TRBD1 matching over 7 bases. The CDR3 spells CASSPTGQTSYGYTF. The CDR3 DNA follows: TGTGCCAGCAGCCCGACGGGACAGACTTCCTATGGCTACACCTTC.